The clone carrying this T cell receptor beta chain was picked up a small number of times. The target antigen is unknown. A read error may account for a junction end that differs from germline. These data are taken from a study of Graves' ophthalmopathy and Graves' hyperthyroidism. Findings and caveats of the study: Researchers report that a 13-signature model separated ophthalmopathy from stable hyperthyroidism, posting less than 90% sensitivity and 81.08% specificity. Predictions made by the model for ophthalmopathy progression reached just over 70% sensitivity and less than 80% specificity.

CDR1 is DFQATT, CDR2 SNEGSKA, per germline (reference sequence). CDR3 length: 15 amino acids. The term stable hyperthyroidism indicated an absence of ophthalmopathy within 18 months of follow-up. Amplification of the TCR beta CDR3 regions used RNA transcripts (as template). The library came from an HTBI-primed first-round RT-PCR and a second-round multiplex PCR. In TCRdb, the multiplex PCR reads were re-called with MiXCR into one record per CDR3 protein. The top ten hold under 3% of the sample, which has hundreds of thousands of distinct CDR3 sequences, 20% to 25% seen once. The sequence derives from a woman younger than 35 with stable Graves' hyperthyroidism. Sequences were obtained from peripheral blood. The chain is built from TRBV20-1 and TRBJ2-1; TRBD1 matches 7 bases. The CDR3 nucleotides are TGCAGTGCTAGAGATCTAGGGACAGACCACAATGAGAAGTTCTTC. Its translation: CSARDLGTDHNEKFF.